This record looks at one T cell receptor (beta chain) sequence and its context. Its antigen is not identified. Trimming pared 0 bases from V and 6 bases from J, leaving 24 bases between. CDR3 length: 19 residues. Germline CDR1 and CDR2: LNHNV and YYDKDF (reference sequence). This sample is drawn from a study of vaccination effects on CD4 cells after COVID-19. Whole-study results and caveats: Both infection-induced and vaccine-induced clones contracted markedly at late post-vaccination timepoints. Healthy vaccinees' vaccine-induced clones included only 1 of 255 that recognized common cold coronaviruses.

Here immunoSEQ multiplex PCR was the method, and the copy in TCRdb shows in-frame clones only, minus some. The table has fewer than 40,000 clones, 65% to 70% seen once. After less than 11 days in culture, the CD4+ T cells were isolated. Vaccinees lacked prior SARS-CoV-2 infection and tested negative for nucleocapsid antibodies. The sequences come from CD4+ T cells from PBMCs cultured without peptide, collected before COVID-19 vaccination. This sequence was found in a human donor who received a COVID-19 vaccine. This chain links TRBV15 with TRBJ2-1; D gene ambiguous. The DNA of the CDR3 is TGTGCCACCAGCAGAGATCGAGGCGGACGGGTGGCCTCCGGCAATGAGCAGTTCTTC. Translation gives CATSRDRGGRVASGNEQFF.